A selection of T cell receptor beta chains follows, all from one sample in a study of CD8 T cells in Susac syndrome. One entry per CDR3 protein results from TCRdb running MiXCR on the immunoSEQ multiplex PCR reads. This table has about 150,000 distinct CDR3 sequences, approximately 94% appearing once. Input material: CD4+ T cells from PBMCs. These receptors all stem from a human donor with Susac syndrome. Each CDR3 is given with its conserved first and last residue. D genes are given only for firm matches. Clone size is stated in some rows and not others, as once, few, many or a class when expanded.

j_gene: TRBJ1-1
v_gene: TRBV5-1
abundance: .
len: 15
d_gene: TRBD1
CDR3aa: CASSLAPGTGTEAFF
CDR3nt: TGCGCCAGCAGCTTGGCCCCCGGGACAGGGACTGAAGCTTTCTTT

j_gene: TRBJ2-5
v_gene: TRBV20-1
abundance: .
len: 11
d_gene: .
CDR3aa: CSARAGETQYF
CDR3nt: TGCAGTGCTAGAGCCGGAGAGACCCAGTACTTC

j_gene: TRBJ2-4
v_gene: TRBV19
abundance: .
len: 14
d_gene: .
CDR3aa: CATQEGAPGNIQYF
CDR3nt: TGTGCCACCCAAGAGGGCGCACCGGGAAACATTCAGTACTTC

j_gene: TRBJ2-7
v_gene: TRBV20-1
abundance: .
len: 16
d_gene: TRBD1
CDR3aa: CSALPGGGLNSYEQYF
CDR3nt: TGCAGTGCCCTCCCAGGGGGCGGCCTCAACTCCTACGAGCAGTACTTC

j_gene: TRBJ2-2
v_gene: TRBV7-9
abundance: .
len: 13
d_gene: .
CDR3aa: CASHNDPAGELFF
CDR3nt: TGTGCCAGCCACAACGATCCGGCCGGGGAGCTGTTTTTT

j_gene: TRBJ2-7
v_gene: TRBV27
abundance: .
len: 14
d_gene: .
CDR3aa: CASMRGPGVYEQYF
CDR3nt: TGTGCCAGCATGAGAGGTCCAGGGGTATACGAGCAGTACTTC

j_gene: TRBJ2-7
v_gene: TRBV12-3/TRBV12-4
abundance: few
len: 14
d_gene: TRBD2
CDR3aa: CASSSSGSSYEQYF
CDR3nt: TGTGCCAGCAGTTCTAGCGGGAGCTCCTACGAGCAGTACTTC

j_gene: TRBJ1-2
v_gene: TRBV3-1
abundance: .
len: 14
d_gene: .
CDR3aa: CASSLPGGISGYTF
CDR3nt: TGTGCCAGCAGCCTCCCCGGGGGAATCTCTGGCTACACCTTC

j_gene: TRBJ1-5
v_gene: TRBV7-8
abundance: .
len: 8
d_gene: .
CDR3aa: CAVIAQHF
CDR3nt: TGTGCCGTGATTGCCCAGCATTTT

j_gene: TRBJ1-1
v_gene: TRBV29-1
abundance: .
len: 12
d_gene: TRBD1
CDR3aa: CSADRGVTEAFF
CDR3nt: TGCAGCGCAGACAGGGGGGTTACTGAAGCTTTCTTT

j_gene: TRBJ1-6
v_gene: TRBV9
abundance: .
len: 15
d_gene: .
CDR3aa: CASSVDGGGNSPLHF
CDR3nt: TGTGCCAGCAGCGTAGATGGGGGGGGGAATTCACCCCTCCACTTT

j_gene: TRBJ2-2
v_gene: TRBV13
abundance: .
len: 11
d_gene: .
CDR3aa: CASDEGGELFF
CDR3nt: TGTGCCAGCGACGAGGGCGGGGAGCTGTTTTTT

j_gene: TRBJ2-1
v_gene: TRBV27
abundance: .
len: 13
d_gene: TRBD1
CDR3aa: CASSSDRVDEQFF
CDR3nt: TGTGCCAGCAGTTCGGACAGGGTTGATGAGCAGTTCTTC

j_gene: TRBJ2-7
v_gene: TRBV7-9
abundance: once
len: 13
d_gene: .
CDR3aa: CASRADGPYEQYF
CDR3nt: TGTGCCAGCAGGGCTGACGGCCCCTACGAGCAGTACTTC

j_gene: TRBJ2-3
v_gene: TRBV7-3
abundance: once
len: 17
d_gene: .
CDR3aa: CASSLGNRARGTDTQYF
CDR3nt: TGTGCCAGCAGCTTGGGAAACAGGGCCCGAGGTACAGATACGCAGTATTTT

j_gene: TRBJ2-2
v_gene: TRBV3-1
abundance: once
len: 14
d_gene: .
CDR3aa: CASSQEGPTGELFF
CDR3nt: TGTGCCAGCAGCCAAGAAGGCCCCACCGGGGAGCTGTTTTTT

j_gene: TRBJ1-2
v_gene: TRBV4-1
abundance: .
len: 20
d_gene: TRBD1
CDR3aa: CASSQPGRHKQGAIGSGYTF
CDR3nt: TGCGCCAGCAGCCAACCAGGCCGTCATAAACAGGGGGCGATAGGAAGTGGCTACACCTTC

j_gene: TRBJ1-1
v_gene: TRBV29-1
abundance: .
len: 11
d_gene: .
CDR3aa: CSVSSGREAFF
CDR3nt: TGCAGCGTTTCCTCGGGCCGTGAAGCTTTCTTT

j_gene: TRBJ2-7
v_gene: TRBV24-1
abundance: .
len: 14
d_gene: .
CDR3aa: CASKPPKEYYEQYF
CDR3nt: TGTGCCAGCAAACCCCCCAAGGAATACTACGAGCAGTACTTC

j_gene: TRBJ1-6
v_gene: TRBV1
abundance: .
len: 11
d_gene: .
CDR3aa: CTSKRILALHF
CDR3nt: TGCACCAGCAAGCGCATACTCGCCCTCCACTTT

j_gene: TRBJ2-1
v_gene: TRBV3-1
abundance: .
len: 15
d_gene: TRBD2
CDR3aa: CASSGLAAPYNEQFF
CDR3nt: TGTGCCAGCAGCGGACTAGCGGCCCCCTACAATGAGCAGTTCTTC

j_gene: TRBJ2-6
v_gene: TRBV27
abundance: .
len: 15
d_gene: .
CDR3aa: CASRQWSSGANVLTF
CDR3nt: TGTGCCAGCAGGCAATGGAGCTCTGGGGCCAACGTCCTGACTTTC

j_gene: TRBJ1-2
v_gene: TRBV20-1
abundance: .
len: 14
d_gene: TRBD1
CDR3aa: CSARARQGRGGYTF
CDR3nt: TGCAGTGCTAGAGCCAGACAGGGCCGAGGGGGCTACACCTTC

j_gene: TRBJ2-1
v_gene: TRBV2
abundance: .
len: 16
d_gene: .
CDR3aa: CASSAGRGQGSGEQFF
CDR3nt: TGTGCCAGCAGTGCGGGTAGAGGACAAGGGAGTGGTGAGCAGTTCTTC

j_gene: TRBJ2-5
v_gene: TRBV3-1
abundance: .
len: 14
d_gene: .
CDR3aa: CASSPGGRRETQYF
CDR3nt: TGTGCCAGCAGCCCAGGGGGGCGGAGGGAGACCCAGTACTTC

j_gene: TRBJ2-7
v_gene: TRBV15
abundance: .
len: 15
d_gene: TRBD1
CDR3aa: CATSSPGGQSYEQYF
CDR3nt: TGTGCCACCAGCTCTCCTGGGGGACAGAGCTACGAGCAGTACTTC

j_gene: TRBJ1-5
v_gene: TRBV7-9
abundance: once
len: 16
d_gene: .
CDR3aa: CASSSSRQGMNQPQHF
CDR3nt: TGTGCCAGCAGCTCGTCCCGGCAGGGAATGAATCAGCCCCAGCATTTT

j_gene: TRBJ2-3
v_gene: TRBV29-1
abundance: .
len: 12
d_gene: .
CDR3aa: CSVRESTDTQYF
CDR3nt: TGCAGCGTCCGGGAGAGCACAGATACGCAGTATTTT

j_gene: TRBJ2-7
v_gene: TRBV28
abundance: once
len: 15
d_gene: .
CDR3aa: CASSLPRGSSYEQYF
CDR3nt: TGTGCCAGCAGTTTACCCCGGGGGAGCTCCTACGAGCAGTACTTC

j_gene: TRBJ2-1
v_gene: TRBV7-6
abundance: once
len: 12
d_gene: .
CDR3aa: CASSHGPNEQFF
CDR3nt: TGTGCCAGCAGCCACGGGCCCAATGAGCAGTTCTTC

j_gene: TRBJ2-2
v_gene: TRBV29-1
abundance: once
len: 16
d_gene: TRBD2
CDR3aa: CSVDASGRGNTGELFF
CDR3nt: TGCAGCGTTGACGCTAGCGGGAGGGGGAACACCGGGGAGCTGTTTTTT

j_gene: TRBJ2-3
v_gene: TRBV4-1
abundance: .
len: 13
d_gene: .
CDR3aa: CASSQDGGDTQYF
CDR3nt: TGCGCCAGCAGCCAAGATGGAGGAGATACGCAGTATTTT

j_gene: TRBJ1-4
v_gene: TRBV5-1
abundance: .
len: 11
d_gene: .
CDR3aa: CASTTEDRLFF
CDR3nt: TGCGCCAGCACCACGGAAGACAGGCTGTTTTTT

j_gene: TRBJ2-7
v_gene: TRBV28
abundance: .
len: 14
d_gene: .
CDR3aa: CASSPTGLGGEQYF
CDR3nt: TGTGCCAGCAGCCCCACCGGCCTGGGCGGCGAGCAGTACTTC

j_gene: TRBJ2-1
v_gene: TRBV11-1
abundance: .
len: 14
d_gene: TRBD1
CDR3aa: CASSRDRGRDEQFF
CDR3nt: TGTGCCAGCAGCCGTGACAGGGGGCGTGATGAGCAGTTCTTC

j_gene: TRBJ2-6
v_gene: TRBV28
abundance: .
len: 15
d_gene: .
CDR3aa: CASSLRAAGANVLTF
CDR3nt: TGTGCCAGCAGTTTACGGGCGGCTGGGGCCAACGTCCTGACTTTC

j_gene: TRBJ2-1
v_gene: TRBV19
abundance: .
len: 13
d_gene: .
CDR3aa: CASSPERTNEQFF
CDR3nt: TGTGCCAGTAGTCCAGAGCGAACTAATGAGCAGTTCTTC

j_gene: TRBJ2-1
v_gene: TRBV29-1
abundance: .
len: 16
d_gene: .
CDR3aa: CSATKRSLGSYNEQFF
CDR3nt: TGCAGCGCCACAAAAAGGTCGCTGGGCTCCTACAATGAGCAGTTCTTC

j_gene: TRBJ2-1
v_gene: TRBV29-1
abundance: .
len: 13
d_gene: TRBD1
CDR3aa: CSVSGTGTNEQFF
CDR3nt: TGCAGCGTTTCCGGGACAGGGACCAATGAGCAGTTCTTC

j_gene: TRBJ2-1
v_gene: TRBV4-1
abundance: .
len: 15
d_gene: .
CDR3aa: CASSQFPSSYNEQFF
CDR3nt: TGCGCCAGCAGCCAATTCCCATCCTCCTACAATGAGCAGTTCTTC

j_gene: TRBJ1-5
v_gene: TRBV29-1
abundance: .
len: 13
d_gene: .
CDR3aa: CSVGPGRGQPQHF
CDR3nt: TGCAGCGTTGGCCCCGGTCGGGGTCAGCCCCAGCATTTT

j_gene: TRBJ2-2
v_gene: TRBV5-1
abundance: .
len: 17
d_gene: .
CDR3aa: CASTDRFSQSRTGELFF
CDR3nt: TGCGCCAGCACCGACAGGTTCTCCCAGAGTCGCACCGGGGAGCTGTTTTTT

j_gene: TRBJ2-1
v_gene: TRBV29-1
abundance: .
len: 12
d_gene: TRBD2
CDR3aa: CSAGRQDNEQFF
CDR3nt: TGCAGCGCCGGGAGGCAGGACAATGAGCAGTTCTTC

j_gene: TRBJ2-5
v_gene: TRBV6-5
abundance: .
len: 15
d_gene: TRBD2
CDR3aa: CASSYSSLAGETQYF
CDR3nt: TGTGCCAGCAGTTACTCCTCGCTAGCGGGAGAGACCCAGTACTTC

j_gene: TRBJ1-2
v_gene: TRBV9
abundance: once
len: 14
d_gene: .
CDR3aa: CASDPGGGVYGYTF
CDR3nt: TGTGCCAGCGATCCCGGTGGGGGCGTCTATGGCTACACCTTC

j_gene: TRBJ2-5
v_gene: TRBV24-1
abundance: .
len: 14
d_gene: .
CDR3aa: CATSDRSSQETQYF
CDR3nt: TGTGCCACCAGTGACAGGTCGTCCCAAGAGACCCAGTACTTC

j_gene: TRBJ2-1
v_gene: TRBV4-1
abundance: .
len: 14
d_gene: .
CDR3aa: CASSRGGRDNEQFF
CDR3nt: TGCGCCAGCAGCCGGGGGGGGCGGGACAATGAGCAGTTCTTC

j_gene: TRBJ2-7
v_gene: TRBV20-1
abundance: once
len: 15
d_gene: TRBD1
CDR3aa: CSAPGDRGHPYEQYF
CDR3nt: TGCAGTGCCCCCGGCGACAGGGGGCACCCCTACGAGCAGTACTTC

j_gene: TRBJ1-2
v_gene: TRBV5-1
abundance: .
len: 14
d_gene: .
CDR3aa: CASSLEAGGYGYTF
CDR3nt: TGCGCCAGCAGCTTGGAAGCAGGAGGTTATGGCTACACCTTC

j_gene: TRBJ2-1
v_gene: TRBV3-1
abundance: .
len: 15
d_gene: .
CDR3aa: CASSQTRTVVHEQFF
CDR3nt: TGTGCCAGCAGCCAGACACGGACGGTAGTGCATGAGCAGTTCTTC

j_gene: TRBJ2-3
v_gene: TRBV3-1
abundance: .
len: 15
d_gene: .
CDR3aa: CASSQVGSRPDTQYF
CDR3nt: TGTGCCAGCAGCCAAGTTGGATCTAGACCAGATACGCAGTATTTT

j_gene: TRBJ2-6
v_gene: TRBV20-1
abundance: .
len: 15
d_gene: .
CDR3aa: CSALALRAGANVLTF
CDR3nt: TGCAGTGCCCTCGCCCTTCGGGCTGGGGCCAACGTCCTGACTTTC

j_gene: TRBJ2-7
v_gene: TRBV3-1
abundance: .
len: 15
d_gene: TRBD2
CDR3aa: CASSRPGLAYYEQYF
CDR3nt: TGTGCCAGCAGCCGACCGGGACTAGCGTACTACGAGCAGTACTTC

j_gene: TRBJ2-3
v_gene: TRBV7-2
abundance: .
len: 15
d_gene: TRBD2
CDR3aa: CASSSTSGVLDTQYF
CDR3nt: TGTGCCAGCAGCTCGACTAGCGGGGTCTTAGATACGCAGTATTTT

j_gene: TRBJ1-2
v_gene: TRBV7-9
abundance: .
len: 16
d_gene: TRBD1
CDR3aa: CASSLGETGADYGYTF
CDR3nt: TGTGCCAGCAGCTTAGGCGAGACAGGGGCGGACTATGGCTACACCTTC

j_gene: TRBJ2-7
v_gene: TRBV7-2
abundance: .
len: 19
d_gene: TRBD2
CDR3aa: CASSRRSGTSDTSSYEQYF
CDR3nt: TGTGCCAGCAGCCGCCGGTCAGGGACTAGCGACACATCCTCCTACGAGCAGTACTTC

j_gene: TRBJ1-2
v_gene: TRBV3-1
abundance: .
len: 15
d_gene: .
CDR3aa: CASSPDRTANYGYTF
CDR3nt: TGTGCCAGCAGTCCTGATCGTACGGCGAACTATGGCTACACCTTC

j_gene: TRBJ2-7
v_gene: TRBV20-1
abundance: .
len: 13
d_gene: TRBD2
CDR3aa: CSAYSGSSYEQYF
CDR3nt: TGCAGTGCTTATAGCGGGAGCTCCTACGAGCAGTACTTC

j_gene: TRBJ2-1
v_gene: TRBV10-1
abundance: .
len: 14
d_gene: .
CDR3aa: CASSEGRIDNEQFF
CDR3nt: TGCGCCAGCAGTGAAGGGAGAATCGACAATGAGCAGTTCTTC

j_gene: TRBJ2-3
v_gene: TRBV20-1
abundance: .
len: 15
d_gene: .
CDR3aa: CSAPGDSPNSGTQYF
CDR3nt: TGCAGTGCCCCGGGGGATTCCCCCAACTCGGGTACGCAGTATTTT